The sequence of this T cell receptor (beta chain) was determined in a study of T-cell memory formation after mild COVID-19. V shed 6 bases and J 3 bases; nucleotides not matched to a gene: 9. The CDR3 is made up of 17 amino acids. General study findings and limits: CM and EM subsets held most contracting CD4+ clones; EMRA held CD8+ ones.

MiXCR, run by TCRdb on the 5' RACE reads, gives a single entry per CDR3 protein. The data show roughly 200,000 distinct CDR3 sequences, about 21% seen once. Notes on this clonotype: Its antigen remains unknown.

This sequence originates from an adult woman who had mild COVID-19 (a few samples of this study predate the infection). Cell type and time point are not known. The sequenced material came from PBMCs or a T cell subset sorted from them (not recorded which). The chain is built from TRBV12-3 or TRBV12-4 and TRBJ2-7, with TRBD2 matching 15 bases. CDR3 loop: CASSPGLAGGPDYEQYF. The CDR3 DNA sequence: TGTGCCAGCAGCCCCGGACTAGCGGGGGGGCCGGACTACGAGCAGTACTTC.